The present T cell receptor beta chain was sequenced within a study of cytomegalovirus exposure and HLA in healthy donors. On the study more broadly: An early data release held approximately 80 million unique TCRs from HLA-typed donors. Notes on the study in general: Immune exposure data for these donors was limited to CMV serostatus.

As to this clone: What it recognizes is unknown.

The primer mix had 60 Vbeta and 13 Jbeta primers. Data came from immunoSEQ multiplex PCR; TCRdb stores just in-frame clones and leaves some out. The sample's table shows about 200,000 clones. The CDR3 extends over 15 amino acids. Germline CDR1 and CDR2: SNHLY and FYNNEI. With V trimmed by 7 bases and J by 3 bases, 11 bases remained unmatched. The V gene is TRBV2, the J gene TRBJ1-1; 7 bases agree with TRBD1. The material sequenced was PBMCs. This TCR came from a boy aged 5 to 17 in good health and CMV-seronegative. This CDR3 reads CASKGQGVKYTEAFF. The CDR3 DNA sequence: TGTGCCAGCAAGGGGCAGGGGGTCAAGTACACTGAAGCTTTCTTT.